This is a list of T cell receptor beta chains from one sample in a study of T cells in localized non-small cell lung cancer. The assay was immunoSEQ multiplex PCR, and TCRdb's table has in-frame clones only and misses some. Seen here are about 78,000 clones, roughly 81% observed once, and the top ten hold approximately 3%. Sample: peripheral blood, taken before any cancer treatment. Receptor source: a man aged 35-69 years with stage I lung adenocarcinoma. The CDR3 runs from the conserved cysteine through the conserved F or W. Fields, in order: V gene, D gene, clone size, J gene, CDR3 protein, CDR3 DNA. D genes are given only for firm matches. Clone size is stated in some rows and not others, as once, few, many or a class when expanded.

>TRBV9|NA|NA|TRBJ1-1
CASATTGREGTEAFF
TGTGCCAGCGCCACCACAGGGAGGGAGGGTACTGAAGCTTTCTTT
>TRBV18|NA|NA|TRBJ1-2
CASSPPTGGGRPYGYTF
TGTGCCAGCTCACCACCGACAGGCGGAGGGAGACCCTATGGCTACACCTTC
>TRBV28|NA|NA|TRBJ2-3
CASSLLRSGRGSVDTQYF
TGTGCCAGCAGTTTACTGAGGTCGGGGAGAGGTTCAGTAGATACGCAGTATTTT
>TRBV7-8|TRBD2|NA|TRBJ2-1
CASSGRTSGRGNEQFF
TGTGCCAGCAGCGGGCGGACTAGCGGGAGGGGTAATGAGCAGTTCTTC
>TRBV7-9|NA|NA|TRBJ2-2
CAGSPVRDTGELFF
TGTGCCGGTTCACCGGTGCGCGACACCGGGGAGTTGTTTTTT
>TRBV2|TRBD1|NA|TRBJ2-7
CASSEAPGQGVLSYEQYF
TGTGCCAGCAGTGAAGCTCCGGGACAGGGGGTTCTCTCCTACGAGCAGTACTTC
>TRBV25-1|NA|NA|TRBJ1-2
CASSDGTSYGYTF
TGTGCCAGCAGCGATGGGACGTCGTATGGCTACACCTTC
>TRBV30|TRBD1|NA|TRBJ2-3
CAWIESGTVDAGDTQYF
TGTGCCTGGATTGAGTCCGGGACAGTGGACGCGGGAGATACGCAGTATTTT
>TRBV14|TRBD1|NA|TRBJ2-5
CASSQTGGAGLQETQYF
TGTGCCAGCAGCCAAACAGGGGGCGCGGGATTGCAAGAGACCCAGTACTTC
>TRBV18|NA|NA|TRBJ2-1
CASSSTQVTSYNEQFF
TGTGCCAGCTCATCGACGCAGGTTACCTCCTACAATGAGCAGTTCTTC
>TRBV27|TRBD2|NA|TRBJ2-7
CASSLSGGTKEQYF
TGTGCCAGCAGTTTATCCGGGGGGACTAAGGAGCAGTACTTC
>TRBV2|TRBD1|NA|TRBJ2-4
CASVLGRGRNIQYF
TGTGCCAGCGTCTTAGGCAGGGGGCGGAACATTCAGTACTTC
>TRBV6-1|NA|NA|TRBJ2-1
CASSEANGPQGNEQFF
TGTGCCAGCAGTGAAGCAAATGGGCCTCAGGGCAATGAGCAGTTCTTC
>TRBV27|TRBD1|NA|TRBJ1-2
CASSYSGGTGALYGYTF
TGTGCCAGCAGTTATTCGGGAGGGACAGGGGCCTTATATGGCTACACCTTC
>TRBV18|NA|NA|TRBJ2-2
CASSPRSITGELFF
TGTGCCAGCTCACCGAGGTCAATTACCGGGGAGCTGTTTTTT
>TRBV6-1|NA|NA|TRBJ1-2
CASSEAGGQTANYGYTF
TGTGCCAGCAGTGAAGCGGGCGGACAGACTGCTAACTATGGCTACACCTTC
>TRBV7-2|NA|NA|TRBJ1-2
CASSSPQPYGYTF
TGTGCCAGCAGCTCTCCTCAGCCCTATGGCTACACCTTC
>TRBV5-5|NA|NA|TRBJ2-7
CASSLAQGSYPYEQYF
TGTGCCAGCAGCTTGGCCCAGGGGTCGTACCCCTACGAGCAGTACTTC
>TRBV29-1|NA|once|TRBJ1-2
CSTQAGSEGYTF
TGCAGCACCCAAGCAGGGTCGGAAGGCTACACCTTC
>TRBV6-1|NA|few|TRBJ2-5
CASSVAQETQYF
TGTGCCAGCTCCGTAGCCCAAGAGACCCAGTACTTC
>TRBV11-2|NA|NA|TRBJ1-1
CASSLYAEAFF
TGTGCCAGCAGCTTATACGCTGAAGCTTTCTTT
>TRBV5-1|NA|NA|TRBJ2-5
CASAPAVQETQYF
TGCGCCAGCGCCCCGGCGGTCCAAGAGACCCAGTACTTC